Below are 9 T cell receptor beta chains sequenced from a single sample in a study of OX40 agonist ivuxolimab in advanced cancers. Assay: immunoSEQ multiplex PCR; the TCRdb copy retains only in-frame clones and omits some. Here the sample spans roughly 47,000 clones, roughly 90% being singletons. The specimen was CD4+ or CD8+ T cells sorted from blood, collected in a trial of the OX40 agonist ivuxolimab. These receptors were taken from an adult with an advanced solid tumor such as melanoma, head and neck, liver or kidney cancer.

The rearrangement links TRBV4-2 to TRBJ2-7; D tentatively reads TRBD1 or TRBD2 (5 bases each). The CDR3 has 16 amino acids. V dropped 1 base and J dropped 1 base, with 14 bases sitting between them. Looked up from germline, CDR1 is LGHNA and CDR2 is YNFKEQ. The CDR3 reads CASSQGRAGQSYEQYF. CDR3 bases: TGTGCCAGCAGCCAAGGGCGGGCAGGGCAATCCTACGAGCAGTACTTC.

This clone was recorded a few times. The chain uses TRBV29-1 and TRBJ2-2; D uncertain. In germline, CDR1 is SQVTM, CDR2 ANQGSEA. CDR3 length equals 14 residues. Between the trimmed V and J ends, which lost 0 bases and 5 bases, there was a span of 10 bases. The CDR3: CSVEDGERTGELFF. The DNA of the CDR3 is TGCAGCGTTGAAGATGGGGAAAGAACCGGGGAGCTGTTTTTT.

The chain recombines TRBV11-2 with TRBJ1-1, with D possibly TRBD1 on 6 matching bases. The V and J ends lost 4 bases and 0 bases respectively, with 12 bases between them. Germline V gives CDR1 SGHAT, CDR2 FQNNGV. The length of the CDR3 is 15 residues. CDR3 bases: TGTGCCAGCAGCTACACAGGGCTGATGAACACTGAAGCTTTCTTT. Translated, it gives CASSYTGLMNTEAFF.

The V gene is TRBV27, the J gene TRBJ1-5; D unresolved. The CDR3 is 13 residues long. V lost 2 bases and J lost 4, with 6 bases in between. Germline V gives CDR1 MNHEY, CDR2 SMNVEV (reference sequence). The CDR3, as DNA: TGTGCCAGCAGTTTAGTCATTAATCAGCCCCAGCATTTT. This translates into CASSLVINQPQHF.

This clone was found once. This sequence joins TRBV7-6 and TRBJ1-2, with TRBD1 identical over 7 bases. CDR1 and CDR2 from the germline V gene are SGHVS and FNYEAQ. With 2 bases clipped from V and 8 bases from J, the junction kept 14 bases outside the gene matches. The CDR3 length is 16 residues. The CDR3 loop is CASSLIPETGLWGYTF. The CDR3 nucleotides read TGTGCCAGCAGCTTAATTCCCGAGACAGGGCTATGGGGCTACACCTTC.

The rearrangement joins TRBV4-3 to TRBJ2-1, with D tentatively TRBD2 (7 bases). CDR1 is LGHNA and CDR2 is YSLEER in the germline V gene. V was pared by 0 bases and J by 9 bases, with 18 bases between. CDR3 length: 16 amino acids. CDR3 region: CASSQDLGTGGTEQFF. CDR3 DNA: TGCGCCAGCAGCCAAGATCTAGGGACGGGGGGCACTGAGCAGTTCTTC.

The rearrangement uses TRBV11-2 and TRBJ2-1; tentative D call: TRBD2 (6 bases). The CDR3 is made up of 14 amino acids. Germline CDR1 is SGHAT and CDR2 is FQNNGV. V gave up 1 base and J gave up 7 bases, with 11 bases separating them. CDR3 in DNA: TGTGCCAGCAGCTTAGGCGGGGCCAAGAATGAGCAGTTCTTC. As protein: CASSLGGAKNEQFF.

The chain employs TRBV5-5 and TRBJ2-2; no reliable D call. The CDR3 has 14 residues. V lost 4 bases to trimming and J lost 3 bases, with 10 bases between them. Per the germline V gene, CDR1 is SGHKS and CDR2 is YYEKEE (reference sequence). DNA for the CDR3: TGTGCCAGCAGCCCCGGGTCTTACACCGGGGAGCTGTTTTTT. Protein: CASSPGSYTGELFF.

Here the CDR3 reads CASSFGTGGYEQYF. The CDR3 DNA reads as TGTGCCAGCAGTTTTGGGACAGGGGGTTACGAGCAGTACTTC. The chain combines TRBV27 with TRBJ2-7, with 11 positions matching TRBD1. With 3 bases clipped from V and 4 bases from J, the junction kept 2 bases outside the gene matches. The CDR3 extends over 14 amino acids. CDR1 MNHEY and CDR2 SMNVEV come from the germline V gene (reference sequence).